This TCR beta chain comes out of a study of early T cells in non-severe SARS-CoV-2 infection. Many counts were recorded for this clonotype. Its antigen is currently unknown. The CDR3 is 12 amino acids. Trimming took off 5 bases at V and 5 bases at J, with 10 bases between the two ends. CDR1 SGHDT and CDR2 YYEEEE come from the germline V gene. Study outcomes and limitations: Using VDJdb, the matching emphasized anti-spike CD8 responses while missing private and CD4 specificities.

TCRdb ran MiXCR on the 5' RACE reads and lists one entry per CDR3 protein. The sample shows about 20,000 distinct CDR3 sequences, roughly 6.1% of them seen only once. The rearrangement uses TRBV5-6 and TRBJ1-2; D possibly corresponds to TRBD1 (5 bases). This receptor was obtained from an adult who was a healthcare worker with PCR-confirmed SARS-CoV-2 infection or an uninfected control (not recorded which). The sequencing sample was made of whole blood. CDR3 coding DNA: TGTGCCAGCAGTTCAGGGAGATATGGCTACACCTTC. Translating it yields CASSSGRYGYTF.